This TCR beta chain was recorded in a study of CD8 T cells in Susac syndrome. Trimming took 3 bases from V and 3 from J; bases not matched to a gene: 5. Germline CDR1 and CDR2: SGDLS and YYNGEE. The CDR3 is 14 amino acids. The authors reverse transcribed roughly 0.5 to 1 ug RNA with random hexamers. A multiplex approach, immunoSEQ multiplex PCR, amplified TCR beta CDR3 across 54 Vbeta and 13 Jbeta. TCRdb analysed the immunoSEQ multiplex PCR reads with MiXCR anew, one entry per CDR3 protein. The sample has a few hundred thousand distinct CDR3 sequences, around 93% seen once. This chain links TRBV9 with TRBJ2-5; 7 nucleotides line up with TRBD2. The clonotype comes from a human donor with multiple sclerosis. The sequencing input was CD4+ T cells from PBMCs. The CDR3 here is CASSARDYEETQYF. The DNA of the CDR3 is TGTGCCAGCAGCGCCCGGGACTATGAAGAGACCCAGTACTTC.